This is a list of T cell receptor beta chains from one sample in a study of blood T cells in healthy people across ages. TCRdb ran MiXCR on the 5' RACE reads and lists one entry per CDR3 protein. The table lists 550,000 to 750,000 distinct CDR3 sequences, around 21% of them singletons, with 3% to 4% in the top ten. The sample taken for sequencing was blood. The receptors shown here come from a man aged 65 to 85 in good health. The CDR3 runs from the conserved cysteine through the conserved F or W. D genes are given only for firm matches. Only some rows state a clone size, as once, few, many or a class for expanded clones.

clone_size j_call d_call v_call cdr3_nt cdr3_aa
few TRBJ2-4 NA TRBV24-1 TGTGCCACCAGTGACAGCCAGCTCTACGGGGACATTCAGTACTTC CATSDSQLYGDIQYF
NA TRBJ2-7 TRBD2 TRBV7-3 TGTGCCAGCAGCTTATCCGGCGGGAGTCCCCCCTACGAGCAGTACTTC CASSLSGGSPPYEQYF
NA TRBJ2-1 TRBD2 TRBV18 TGTGCCAGCTCACCACGACTAGCGGGAGGCTCCGGCAATGAGCAGTTCTTC CASSPRLAGGSGNEQFF
NA TRBJ2-3 NA TRBV7-9 TGTGCCAGCAGCTTAGCGGGAGGATTGGATACGCAGTATTTT CASSLAGGLDTQYF
few TRBJ2-5 TRBD1 TRBV6-6 TGTGCCAGCAGTTACGGACAGGGGACCCAAGAGACCCAGTACTTC CASSYGQGTQETQYF
few TRBJ2-7 NA TRBV6-2/TRBV6-3 TGTGCCAGCAGAGACGGGATCAACTCTGGGGAGCAGTACTTC CASRDGINSGEQYF
NA TRBJ2-7 TRBD1 TRBV11-1 TGTGCCAGCAGCTTCAGCGACAGGGGGTCCTACGAGCAGTACTTC CASSFSDRGSYEQYF
few TRBJ1-1 NA TRBV11-2 TGTGCCAGCAGCGCGATCACTGAAGCTTTCTTT CASSAITEAFF
NA TRBJ2-7 NA TRBV19 TGTGCCAGTAGTATAGATGCCCAGGCCTACGAGCAGTACTTC CASSIDAQAYEQYF
NA TRBJ2-5 TRBD2 TRBV7-9 TGTGCCAGCAGCAACGGACTAGCGGAGGCCCAGTACTTC CASSNGLAEAQYF
few TRBJ2-4 TRBD2 TRBV11-2 TGTGCCAGCAGCTTATTTGGACTAGCGGAGCTAGCCAAAAACATTCAGTACTTC CASSLFGLAELAKNIQYF
NA TRBJ2-3 TRBD2 TRBV6-2/TRBV6-3 TGTGCCAGCAGTCTCCAGGGACTAGCGGGCCCCACAGATACGCAATATTTT CASSLQGLAGPTDTQYF
NA TRBJ2-5 NA TRBV15 TGTGCCACCAGCAGAGAGGTCGGGGAAAAGTTCTTC CATSREVGEKFF
many TRBJ2-7 NA TRBV27 TGTGCCAGCAGTTCCCATGGCGAGCAGTACTTC CASSSHGEQYF
few TRBJ2-7 TRBD1 TRBV18 TGTGCCAGCTCACCACCGATGGGACAGAACTACGAGCAGTACTTC CASSPPMGQNYEQYF
NA TRBJ2-1 TRBD2 TRBV3-1 TGTGCCAGCAGCCAAGGGGAAGGGAGGCTAGCGGGAGTTGGTGAGCAGTTCTTC CASSQGEGRLAGVGEQFF
once TRBJ2-5 NA TRBV3-1 TGTGCCAGCAGCCAAGTCCGTCTGGGTGAGCAGTACTTC CASSQVRLGEQYF
NA TRBJ2-7 NA TRBV7-6 TGTGCCAGCAGCCGCGGCCCCGGGGTTAGCTCCTACGAGCAGTACTTC CASSRGPGVSSYEQYF
many TRBJ2-1 NA TRBV6-2/TRBV6-3 TGTGCCAGCAGTTACTTGGAGCCAGGGAATGAGCAGTTCTTC CASSYLEPGNEQFF
NA TRBJ2-3 NA TRBV7-2 TGTGCCAGCAGCTTAGGTGGGAGCAGGGATACGCAGTATTTT CASSLGGSRDTQYF
few TRBJ2-1 TRBD1 TRBV6-1 TGTGCCAGCAGCCCGGGACAGGTTGGGGATGAGCAGTTCTTC CASSPGQVGDEQFF
NA TRBJ2-2 TRBD2 TRBV9 TGTGCCAGCAGCGTAGATCCTAGCGGAGACACCGGGGAGCTGTTTTTT CASSVDPSGDTGELFF
few TRBJ1-5 TRBD1 TRBV11-2 TGTGCCAGCAGCCGGGACAGGATCAATCAGCCCCAGCATTTT CASSRDRINQPQHF
NA TRBJ2-1 NA TRBV19 TGTGCCGCAGGCAGGGGTGACTCCTACAATGAGCAGTTCTTC CAAGRGDSYNEQFF
NA TRBJ2-7 NA TRBV10-3 TGTGCCATCAGTGCTAGGGAAAGATGGGGCGAGCAGTACTTC CAISARERWGEQYF